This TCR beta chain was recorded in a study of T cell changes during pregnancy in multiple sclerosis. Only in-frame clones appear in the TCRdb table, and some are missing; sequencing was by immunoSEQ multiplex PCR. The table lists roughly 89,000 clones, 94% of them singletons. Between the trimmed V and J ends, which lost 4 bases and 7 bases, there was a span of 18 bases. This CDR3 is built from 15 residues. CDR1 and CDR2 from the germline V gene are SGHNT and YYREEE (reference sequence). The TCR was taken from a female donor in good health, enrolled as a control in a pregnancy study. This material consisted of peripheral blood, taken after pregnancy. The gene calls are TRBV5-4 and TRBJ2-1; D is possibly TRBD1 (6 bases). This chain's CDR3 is CASSPGTTRGNEQFF. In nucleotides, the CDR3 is TGTGCCAGCAGCCCCGGAACGACGAGGGGGAATGAGCAGTTCTTC.